The 3 T cell receptor beta chains below were found in one sample sequenced in a study of T cell repertoires in cytomegalovirus infection. TCRdb ran MiXCR on the reads and lists one entry per CDR3 protein. In the table there are approximately 770,000 distinct CDR3 sequences, 29% of which are singletons. Antigen specificity for these receptors is unknown. Sequences were derived from cultured CD8+ T cells from PBMCs, sampled from culture after CMV antigen stimulation. Receptors originate from a human donor in good health (CMV status not recorded). Some clones in this sample may be carry-over from other donors' samples.

This clonotype was observed a handful of times. The genes are TRBV5-1 and TRBJ2-5; 10 nucleotides agree with TRBD2. V lost 5 bases and J lost 2; bases outside the gene matches: 9. This CDR3 comprises 16 residues. Germline V gives CDR1 SGHRS, CDR2 YFSETQ. The DNA for the CDR3 is TGCGCCAGCAGAGGGTCTAGCGGGGGTTATCAAGAGACCCAGTACTTC. Translating gives CASRGSSGGYQETQYF. Full variable domain (rest looked up from reference TRBV5-1 and TRBJ2-5): KAGVTQTPRYLIKTRGQQVTLSCSPISGHRSVSWYQQTPGQGLQFLFEYFSETQRNKGNFPGRFSGRQFSNSRSEMNVSTLELGDSALYLCASRGSSGGYQETQYFGPGTRLLVL.

V is TRBV15 and J is TRBJ2-5, with D perhaps TRBD1 (5 bases). Trimming left V 0 bases short and J 1 base short, with 15 bases between. Per germline, CDR1 LNHNV and CDR2 YYDKDF (reference sequence). The CDR3 covers 17 residues. CDR3 in DNA: TGTGCCACCAGCAGAGATTATGATCAGGGTGGCCAAGAGACCCAGTACTTC. This gives the protein CATSRDYDQGGQETQYF.

V is TRBV6-1 and J is TRBJ2-7; no clear D gene. The CDR3 spans 13 residues. Trimming cost V 1 base and J 4 bases, with 8 bases left between them. Germline V gene sequence: CDR1 MNHNS, CDR2 SASEGT. The chain's CDR3 is CASSEVGFYEQYV. The CDR3 nucleotides read TGTGCCAGCAGTGAAGTAGGGTTTTACGAGCAGTACGTC.